This T cell receptor beta chain was observed in a study of T cells in Graves' hyperthyroidism and ophthalmopathy. TCR beta CDR3 regions were amplified from RNA transcripts. Using the HTBI primer set, a first-round RT-PCR was run on the TCR CDR3. TCRdb reanalysed the multiplex PCR reads using MiXCR and keeps one entry per CDR3 protein. The sample shows 500,000 to 800,000 distinct CDR3 sequences, roughly 15% of them seen only once. This TCR derives from a woman in her 50s with Graves' ophthalmopathy. Specimen: blood.

CDR3 nucleotides: TGTGCCAGCAGCTTATACGTTGCGGGAGGGCCAGATACGCAGTATTTT. Translated: CASSLYVAGGPDTQYF. This chain links TRBV7-8 with TRBJ2-3, with TRBD2 identical over 9 bases. The V and J ends lost 2 bases and 4 bases, in that order; junction bases with no gene match: 7. The CDR3 has 16 amino acids. Germline values: CDR1 SGHVS, CDR2 FQNEAQ.